Sequencing of this TCR beta chain was carried out in a study of human T cells and chemical hapten exposure. Germline CDR1 SGHVS, CDR2 FNYEAQ. The germline V and J ends were trimmed by 3 bases and 2 bases, with 8 bases remaining between them. CDR3 length: 14 amino acids. TCRdb processed the RACE reads anew with MiXCR; each CDR3 protein has one entry. The data show 89,000 or so distinct CDR3 sequences, around 7.9% seen once. Ten or more counts support this clonotype. Time point meaning: pre-sensitization, week 0. Treatment reported: therapeutic diphenylcyclopropenone sensitization with weekly scalp DPC. This rearrangement joins TRBV7-6 to TRBJ2-1, with a possible D match to TRBD1 (6 bases). This receptor was identified in a man between 40 and 49 years old with alopecia areata. Some clones in this sample may be carry-over from other donors' samples. This specimen was whole blood, taken in connection with sensitization to the hapten diphenylcyclopropenone (DPC). CDR3 residues: CASSLRTAYNEQFF. The DNA of the CDR3 is TGTGCCAGCAGCTTGAGGACAGCCTACAATGAGCAGTTCTTC.